The clone carrying this T cell receptor beta chain turned up a few times. This CDR3 comprises 16 residues. V trimming: 0 bases; J trimming: 0 bases; junction bases outside the gene matches: 5. Germline lookup yields CDR1 MNHEY and CDR2 SVGEGT. It was through 5'RACE template switching that TCR cDNA was made, with a universal primer site and UMIs added. TCRdb recomputed calls from the 5' RACE reads with MiXCR, one row per CDR3 protein. The sample has 300,000 to 350,000 distinct CDR3 sequences, 7% to 10% seen once. This sample was taken from a study of T cells after yellow fever vaccination. J is TRBJ2-7 and V is TRBV6-2 or TRBV6-3, with TRBD2 matching over 7 bases. The receptor was isolated from a young man who received the YFV17D yellow fever vaccine. The specimen comprised PBMCs, sampled approximately 40 days after the first yellow fever vaccination. The CDR3 spells CASSYSASGSSYEQYV. CDR3 in DNA: TGTGCCAGCAGTTACTCAGCTAGCGGAAGCTCCTACGAGCAGTACGTC.